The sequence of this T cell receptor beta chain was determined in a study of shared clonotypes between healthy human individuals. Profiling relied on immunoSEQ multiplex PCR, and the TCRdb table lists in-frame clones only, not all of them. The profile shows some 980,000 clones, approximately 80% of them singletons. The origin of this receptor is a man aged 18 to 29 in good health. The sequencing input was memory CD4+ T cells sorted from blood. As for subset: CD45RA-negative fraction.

The CDR3 DNA reads as TGCGCCAGCAGCTTGGACGGCCCAAACAATGAGCAGTTCTTC. Translating it yields CASSLDGPNNEQFF. This chain links TRBV5-1 with TRBJ2-1; D is ambiguous. From germline, CDR1 is SGHRS and CDR2 YFSETQ. The CDR3 has 14 amino acids. Trimming cost V 0 bases and J 5 bases, with 9 bases left between them.